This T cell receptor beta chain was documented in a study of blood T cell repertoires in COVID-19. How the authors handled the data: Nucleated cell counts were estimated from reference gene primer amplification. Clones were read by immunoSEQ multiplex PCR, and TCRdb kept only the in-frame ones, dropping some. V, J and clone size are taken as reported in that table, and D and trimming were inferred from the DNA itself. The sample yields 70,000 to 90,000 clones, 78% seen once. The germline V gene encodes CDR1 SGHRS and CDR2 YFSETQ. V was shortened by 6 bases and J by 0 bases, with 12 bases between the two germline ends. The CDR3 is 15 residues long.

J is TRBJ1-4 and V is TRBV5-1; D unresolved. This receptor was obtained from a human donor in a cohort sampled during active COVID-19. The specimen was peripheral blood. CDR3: CASNIGSSTNEKLFF. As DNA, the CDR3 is TGCGCCAGCAATATAGGGAGTTCAACTAATGAAAAACTGTTTTTT.